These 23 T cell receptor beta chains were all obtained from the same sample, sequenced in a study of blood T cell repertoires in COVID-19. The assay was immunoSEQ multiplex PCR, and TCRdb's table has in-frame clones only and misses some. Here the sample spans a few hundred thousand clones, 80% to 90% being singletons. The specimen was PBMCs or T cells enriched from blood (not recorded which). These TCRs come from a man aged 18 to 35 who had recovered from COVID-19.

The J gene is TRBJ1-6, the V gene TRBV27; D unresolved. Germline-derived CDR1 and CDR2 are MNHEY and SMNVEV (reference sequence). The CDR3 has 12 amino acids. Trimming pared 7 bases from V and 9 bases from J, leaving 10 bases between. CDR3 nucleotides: TGTGCCAGCACAACTGCGGGTTCACCCCTCCACTTT. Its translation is CASTTAGSPLHF.

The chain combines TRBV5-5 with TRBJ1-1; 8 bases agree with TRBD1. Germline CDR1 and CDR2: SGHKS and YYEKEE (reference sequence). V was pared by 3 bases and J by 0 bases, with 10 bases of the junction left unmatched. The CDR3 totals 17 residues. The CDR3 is CASSWDYRGTMNTEAFF. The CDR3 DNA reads TGTGCCAGCAGCTGGGACTACAGGGGGACCATGAACACTGAAGCTTTCTTT.

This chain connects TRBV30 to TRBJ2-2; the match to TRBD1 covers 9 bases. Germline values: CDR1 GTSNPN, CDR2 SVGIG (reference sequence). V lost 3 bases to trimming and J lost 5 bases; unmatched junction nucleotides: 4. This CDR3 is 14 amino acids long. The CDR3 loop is CAWSHRGRTGELFF. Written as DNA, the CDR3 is TGTGCCTGGAGCCACAGGGGGCGGACCGGGGAGCTGTTTTTT.

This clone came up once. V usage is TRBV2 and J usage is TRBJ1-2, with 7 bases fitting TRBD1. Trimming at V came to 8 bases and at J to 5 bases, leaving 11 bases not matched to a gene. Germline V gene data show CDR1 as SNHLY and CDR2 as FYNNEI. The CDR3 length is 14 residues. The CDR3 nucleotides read TGTGCCAGCCGGGACAGAAGATCAAATTATGGCTACACCTTC. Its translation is CASRDRRSNYGYTF. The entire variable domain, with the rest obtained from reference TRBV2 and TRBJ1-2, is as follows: EPEVTQTPSHQVTQMGQEVILRCVPISNHLYFYWYRQILGQKVEFLVSFYNNEISEKSEIFDDQFSVERPDGSNFTLKIRSTKLEDSAMYFCASRDRRSNYGYTFGSGTRLTVV.

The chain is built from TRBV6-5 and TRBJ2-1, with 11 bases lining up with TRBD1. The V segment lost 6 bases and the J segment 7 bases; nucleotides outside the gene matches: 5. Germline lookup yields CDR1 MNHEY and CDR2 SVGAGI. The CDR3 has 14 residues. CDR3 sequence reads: CASSRTGGGNEQFF. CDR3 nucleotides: TGTGCCAGCAGCCGGACAGGGGGCGGAAATGAGCAGTTCTTC.

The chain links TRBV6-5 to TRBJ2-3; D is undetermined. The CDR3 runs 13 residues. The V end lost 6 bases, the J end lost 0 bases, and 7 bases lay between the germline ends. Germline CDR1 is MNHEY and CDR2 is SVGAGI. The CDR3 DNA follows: TGTGCCAGCAGGGAGAGGAGCACAGATACGCAGTATTTT. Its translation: CASRERSTDTQYF.

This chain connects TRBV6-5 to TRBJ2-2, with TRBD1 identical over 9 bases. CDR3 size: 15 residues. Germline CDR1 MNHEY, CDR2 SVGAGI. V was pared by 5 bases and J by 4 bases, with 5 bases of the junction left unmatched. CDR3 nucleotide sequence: TGTGCCAGCAGTACAGGGGGCTCGGTCACCGGGGAGCTGTTTTTT. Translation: CASSTGGSVTGELFF.

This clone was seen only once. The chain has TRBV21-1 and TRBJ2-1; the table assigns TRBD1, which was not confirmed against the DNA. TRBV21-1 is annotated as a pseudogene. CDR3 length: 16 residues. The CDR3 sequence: CASSCEQGAPDNEQFF. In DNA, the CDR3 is TGTGCCAGCAGCTGCGAGCAGGGGGCCCCCGACAATGAGCAGTTCTTC.

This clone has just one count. In nucleotides, the CDR3 is TGTGCCAGCAGCTCAGGACTAGCGGAACCCTACGAGCAGTACTTC. Amino acid sequence: CASSSGLAEPYEQYF. V is TRBV11-2 and J is TRBJ2-7; 10 nucleotides align to TRBD2. The ends lost 4 bases at V and 2 bases at J; junction bases unmatched: 5. Germline V gives CDR1 SGHAT, CDR2 FQNNGV. The CDR3 consists of 15 residues.

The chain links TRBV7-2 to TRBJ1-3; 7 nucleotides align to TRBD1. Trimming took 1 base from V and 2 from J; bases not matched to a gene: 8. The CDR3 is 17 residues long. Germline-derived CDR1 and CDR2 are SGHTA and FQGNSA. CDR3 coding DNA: TGTGCCAGCAGCTTAGTAGGGGGCGCAAGCACTGGAAACACCATATATTTT. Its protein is CASSLVGGASTGNTIYF.

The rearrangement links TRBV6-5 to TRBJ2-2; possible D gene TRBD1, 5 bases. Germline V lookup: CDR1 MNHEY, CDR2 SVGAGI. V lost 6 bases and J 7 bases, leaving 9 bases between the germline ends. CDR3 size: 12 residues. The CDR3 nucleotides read TGTGCCAGCAGCTCAGGGATCGGGGAGCTGTTTTTT. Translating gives CASSSGIGELFF.

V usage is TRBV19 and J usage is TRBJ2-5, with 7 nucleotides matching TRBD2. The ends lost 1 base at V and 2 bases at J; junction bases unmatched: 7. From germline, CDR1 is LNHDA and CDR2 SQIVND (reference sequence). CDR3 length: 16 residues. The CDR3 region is CASSIGPSGVQETQYF. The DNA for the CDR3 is TGTGCCAGTAGTATAGGACCCAGCGGGGTTCAAGAGACCCAGTACTTC.

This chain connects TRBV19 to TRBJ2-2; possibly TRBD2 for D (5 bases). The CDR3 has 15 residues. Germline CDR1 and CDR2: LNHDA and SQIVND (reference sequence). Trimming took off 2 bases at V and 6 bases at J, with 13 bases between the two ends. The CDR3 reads CASSILGVSAGELFF. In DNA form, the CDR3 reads TGTGCCAGTAGTATACTGGGAGTATCAGCCGGGGAGCTGTTTTTT.

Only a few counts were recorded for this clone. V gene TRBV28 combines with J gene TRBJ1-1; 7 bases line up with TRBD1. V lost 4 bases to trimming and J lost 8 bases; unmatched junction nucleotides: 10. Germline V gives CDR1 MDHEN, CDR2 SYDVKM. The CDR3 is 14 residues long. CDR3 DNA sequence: TGTGCCAGCAGTTCGAACAGGGGCGTGGAGGAAGCTTTCTTT. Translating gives CASSSNRGVEEAFF.

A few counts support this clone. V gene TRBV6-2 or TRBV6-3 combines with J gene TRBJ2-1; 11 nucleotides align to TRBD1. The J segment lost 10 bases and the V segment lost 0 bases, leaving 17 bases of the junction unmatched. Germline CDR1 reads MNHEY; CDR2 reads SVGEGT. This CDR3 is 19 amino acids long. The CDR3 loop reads CASSYSTDRGRNSGGEQFF. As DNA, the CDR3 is TGTGCCAGCAGTTACTCAACGGACAGGGGGCGAAATTCGGGGGGGGAGCAGTTCTTC.

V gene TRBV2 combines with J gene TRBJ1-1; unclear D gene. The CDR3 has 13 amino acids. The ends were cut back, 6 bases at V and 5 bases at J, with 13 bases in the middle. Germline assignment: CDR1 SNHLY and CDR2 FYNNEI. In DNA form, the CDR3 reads TGTGCCAGCAGAGGCGGCGGGGTGACTGAAGCTTTCTTT. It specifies CASRGGGVTEAFF.

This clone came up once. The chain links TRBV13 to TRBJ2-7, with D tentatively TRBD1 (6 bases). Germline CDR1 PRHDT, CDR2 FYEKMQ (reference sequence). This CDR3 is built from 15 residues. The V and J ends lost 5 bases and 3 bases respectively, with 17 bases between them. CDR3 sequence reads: CASSQDTGTHYEQYF. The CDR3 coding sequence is TGTGCCAGCAGCCAAGATACCGGGACACACTACGAGCAGTACTTC.

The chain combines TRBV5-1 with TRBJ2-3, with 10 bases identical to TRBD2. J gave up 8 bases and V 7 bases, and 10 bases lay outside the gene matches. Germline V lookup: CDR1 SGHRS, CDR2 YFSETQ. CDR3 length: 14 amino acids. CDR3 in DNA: TGCGCCAGCCGAACTAGCGGGGTAATGAGTACGCAGTATTTT. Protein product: CASRTSGVMSTQYF.

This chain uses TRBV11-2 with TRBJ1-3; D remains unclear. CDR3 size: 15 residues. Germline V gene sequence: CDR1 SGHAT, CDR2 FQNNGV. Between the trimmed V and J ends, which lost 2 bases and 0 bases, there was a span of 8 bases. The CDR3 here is CASSLNGYSGNTIYF. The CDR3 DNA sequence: TGTGCCAGCAGCTTAAACGGGTACTCTGGAAACACCATATATTTT.

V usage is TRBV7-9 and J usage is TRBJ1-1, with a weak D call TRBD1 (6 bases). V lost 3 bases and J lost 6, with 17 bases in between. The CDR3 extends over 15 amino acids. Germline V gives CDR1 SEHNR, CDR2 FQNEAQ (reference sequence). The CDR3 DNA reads TGTGCCAGCAGCTTCGCGGCAGGGGTTCCTCCTGAAGCTTTCTTT. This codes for CASSFAAGVPPEAFF. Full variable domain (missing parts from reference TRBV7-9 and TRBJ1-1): DTGVSQNPRHKITKRGQNVTFRCDPISEHNRLYWYRQTLGQGPEFLTYFQNEAQLEKSRLLSDRFSAERPKGSFSTLEIQRTEQGDSAMYLCASSFAAGVPPEAFFGQGTRLTVV.

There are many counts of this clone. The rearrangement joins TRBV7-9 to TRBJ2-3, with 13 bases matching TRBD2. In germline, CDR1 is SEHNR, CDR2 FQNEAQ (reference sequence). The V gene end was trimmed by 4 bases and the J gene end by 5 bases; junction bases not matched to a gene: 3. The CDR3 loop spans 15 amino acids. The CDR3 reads CASSSRTSGRDTQYF. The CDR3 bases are TGTGCCAGCAGCTCTAGGACTAGCGGGAGAGATACGCAGTATTTT.

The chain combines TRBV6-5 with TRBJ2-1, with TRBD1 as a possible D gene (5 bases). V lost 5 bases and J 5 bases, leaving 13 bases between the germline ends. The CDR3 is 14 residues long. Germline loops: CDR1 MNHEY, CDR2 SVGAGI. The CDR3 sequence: CASSLRQRNNEQFF. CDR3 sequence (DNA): TGTGCCAGCAGTCTACGACAGCGAAACAATGAGCAGTTCTTC.

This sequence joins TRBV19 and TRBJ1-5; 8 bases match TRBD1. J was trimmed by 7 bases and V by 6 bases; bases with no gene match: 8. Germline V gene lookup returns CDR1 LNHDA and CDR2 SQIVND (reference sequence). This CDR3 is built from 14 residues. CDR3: CASSPTGGDQPQHF. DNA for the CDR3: TGTGCCAGTAGCCCTACAGGGGGTGACCAGCCCCAGCATTTT.